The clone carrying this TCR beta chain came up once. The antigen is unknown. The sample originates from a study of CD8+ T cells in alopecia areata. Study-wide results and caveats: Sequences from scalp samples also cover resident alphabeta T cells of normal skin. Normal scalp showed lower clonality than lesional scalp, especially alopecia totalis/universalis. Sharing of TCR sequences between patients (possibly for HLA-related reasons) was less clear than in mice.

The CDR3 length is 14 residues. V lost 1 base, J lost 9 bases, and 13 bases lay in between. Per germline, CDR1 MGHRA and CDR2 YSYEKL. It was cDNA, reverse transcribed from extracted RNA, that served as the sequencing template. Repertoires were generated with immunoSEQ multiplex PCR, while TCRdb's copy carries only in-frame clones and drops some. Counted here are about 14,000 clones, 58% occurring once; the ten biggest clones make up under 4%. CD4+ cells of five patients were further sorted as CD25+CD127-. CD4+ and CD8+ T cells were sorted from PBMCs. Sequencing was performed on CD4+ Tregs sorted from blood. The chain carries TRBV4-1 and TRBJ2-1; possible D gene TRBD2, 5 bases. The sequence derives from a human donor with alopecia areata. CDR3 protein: CASSQAREGVEQFF. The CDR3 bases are TGCGCCAGCAGCCAAGCAAGAGAGGGTGTTGAGCAGTTCTTC.